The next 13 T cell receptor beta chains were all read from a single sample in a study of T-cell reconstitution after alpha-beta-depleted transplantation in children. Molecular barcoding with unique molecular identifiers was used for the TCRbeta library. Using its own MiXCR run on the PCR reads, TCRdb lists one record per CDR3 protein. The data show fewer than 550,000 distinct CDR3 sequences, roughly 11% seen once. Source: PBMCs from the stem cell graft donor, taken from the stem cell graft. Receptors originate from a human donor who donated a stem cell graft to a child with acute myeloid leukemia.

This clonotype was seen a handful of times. In nucleotides, the CDR3 is TGTGCCAGCACCGACCGCCCTCCGGGGGAGCAGTTCTTC. Amino acids: CASTDRPPGEQFF. This chain joins TRBV7-9 and TRBJ2-1; D possibly corresponds to TRBD2 (5 bases). This CDR3 spans 13 amino acids. In germline, CDR1 is SEHNR, CDR2 FQNEAQ (reference sequence). Between the trimmed V and J ends, which lost 7 bases and 10 bases, there was a span of 17 bases.

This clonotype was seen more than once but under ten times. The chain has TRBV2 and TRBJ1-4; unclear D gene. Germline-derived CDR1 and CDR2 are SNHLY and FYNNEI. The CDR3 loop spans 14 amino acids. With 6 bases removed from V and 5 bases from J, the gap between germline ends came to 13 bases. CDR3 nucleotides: TGTGCCAGCAGCACCGGGATTAGAAATGAAAAACTGTTTTTT. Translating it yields CASSTGIRNEKLFF.

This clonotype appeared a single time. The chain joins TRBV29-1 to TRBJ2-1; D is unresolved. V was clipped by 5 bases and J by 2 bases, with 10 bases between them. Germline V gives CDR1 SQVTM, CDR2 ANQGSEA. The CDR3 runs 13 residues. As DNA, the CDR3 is TGCAGCGTTCTGCGGCAGGCCTACAATGAGCAGTTCTTC. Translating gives CSVLRQAYNEQFF.

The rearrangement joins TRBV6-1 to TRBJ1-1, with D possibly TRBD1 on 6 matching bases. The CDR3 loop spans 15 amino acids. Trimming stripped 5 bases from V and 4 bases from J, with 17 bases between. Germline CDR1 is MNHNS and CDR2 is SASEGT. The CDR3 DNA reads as TGTGCCAGCAGTCCTACCCCACAGGGCCCCACTGAAGCTTTCTTT. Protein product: CASSPTPQGPTEAFF.

CDR3 loop: CSARSPAGLAGYNEQFF. In DNA, the CDR3 is TGCAGTGCTAGATCTCCCGCAGGACTAGCGGGCTACAATGAGCAGTTCTTC. The chain recombines TRBV20-1 with TRBJ2-1; TRBD2 matches 11 bases. The CDR3 consists of 17 residues. The germline V gene has CDR1 DFQATT and CDR2 SNEGSKA (reference sequence). Trimming removed 2 bases from V and 3 bases from J; junction bases left unmatched: 9.

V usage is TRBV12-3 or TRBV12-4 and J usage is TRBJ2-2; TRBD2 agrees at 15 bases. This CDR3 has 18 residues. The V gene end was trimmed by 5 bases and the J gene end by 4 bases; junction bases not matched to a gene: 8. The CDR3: CASSRTSGRARGTGELFF. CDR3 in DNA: TGTGCCAGCAGTCGGACTAGCGGGAGGGCCCGGGGCACCGGGGAGCTGTTTTTT.

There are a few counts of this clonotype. This CDR3 is CASSDGLAGYNNEQFF. The CDR3 DNA reads as TGCGCCAGCAGCGATGGATTAGCGGGATACAACAATGAGCAGTTCTTC. J is TRBJ2-1 and V is TRBV5-1; TRBD2 matches at 8 bases. Trimming took 4 bases from V and 5 from J; bases not matched to a gene: 11. The germline gives CDR1 SGHRS, CDR2 YFSETQ. This CDR3 has 16 residues.

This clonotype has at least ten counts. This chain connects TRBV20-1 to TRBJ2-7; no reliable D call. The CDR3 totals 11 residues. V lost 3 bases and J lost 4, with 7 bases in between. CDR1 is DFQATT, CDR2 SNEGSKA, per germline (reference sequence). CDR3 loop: CSARTSYEQYF. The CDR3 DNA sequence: TGCAGTGCTAGGACGTCGTACGAGCAGTACTTC.

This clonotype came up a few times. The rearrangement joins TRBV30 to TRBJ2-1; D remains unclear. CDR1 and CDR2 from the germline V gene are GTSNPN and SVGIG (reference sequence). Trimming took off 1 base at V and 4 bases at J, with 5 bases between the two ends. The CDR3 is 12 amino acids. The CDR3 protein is CAWSAVYNEQFF. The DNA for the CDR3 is TGTGCCTGGAGTGCCGTTTACAATGAGCAGTTCTTC.

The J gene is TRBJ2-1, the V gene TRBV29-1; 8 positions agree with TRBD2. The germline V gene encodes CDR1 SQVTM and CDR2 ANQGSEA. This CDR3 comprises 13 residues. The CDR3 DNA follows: TGCAGACCGGGGGAGCGGGGGTCGTGTGAGCAGTTCTTC. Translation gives CRPGERGSCEQFF.

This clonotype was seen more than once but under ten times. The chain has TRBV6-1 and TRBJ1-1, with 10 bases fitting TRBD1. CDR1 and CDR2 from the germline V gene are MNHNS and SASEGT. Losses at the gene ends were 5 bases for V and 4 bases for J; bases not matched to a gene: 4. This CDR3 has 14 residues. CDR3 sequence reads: CASSTRTGGTEAFF. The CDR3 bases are TGTGCCAGCAGTACGAGGACAGGGGGCACTGAAGCTTTCTTT.

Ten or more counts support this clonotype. CDR3 residues: CSVMDRAGYTF. In DNA form, the CDR3 reads TGCAGCGTTATGGACAGGGCTGGCTACACCTTC. This chain connects TRBV29-1 to TRBJ1-2; 8 bases agree with TRBD1. The germline V gene has CDR1 SQVTM and CDR2 ANQGSEA. The trim removed 5 bases at V and 7 bases at J, leaving 3 bases unmatched. The CDR3 loop spans 11 amino acids.

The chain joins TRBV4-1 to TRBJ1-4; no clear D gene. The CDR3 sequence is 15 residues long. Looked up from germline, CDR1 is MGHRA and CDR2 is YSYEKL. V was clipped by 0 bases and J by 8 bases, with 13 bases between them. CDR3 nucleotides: TGCGCCAGCAGCCAAGATGGTGAGGGAATGGAAAAACTGTTTTTT. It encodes CASSQDGEGMEKLFF.